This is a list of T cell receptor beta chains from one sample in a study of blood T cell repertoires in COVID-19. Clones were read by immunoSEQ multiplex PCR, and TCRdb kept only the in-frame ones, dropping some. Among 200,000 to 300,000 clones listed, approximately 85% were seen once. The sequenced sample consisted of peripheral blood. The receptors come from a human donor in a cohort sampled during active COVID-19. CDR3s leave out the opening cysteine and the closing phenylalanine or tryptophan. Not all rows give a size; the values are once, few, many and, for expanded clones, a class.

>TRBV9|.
ASSFRGFSGNTIY
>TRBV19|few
ASSISGSGNQPQH
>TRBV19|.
ASSNRGLLDEQY
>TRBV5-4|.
ASRQTDRGTYNEQF
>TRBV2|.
ASGSRRVGRGTGELF
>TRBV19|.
ASSTPMDRAGNQPQH
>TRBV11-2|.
ASSLGTNQDTQY
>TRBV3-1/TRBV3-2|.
ASSQRTLTSGGLEQY
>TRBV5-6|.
ASSSGLAGRPQY
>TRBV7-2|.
ASSPYSYNEQF
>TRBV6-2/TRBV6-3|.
ASSPSGGNQPQH
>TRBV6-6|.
ASSLSSSTDTQY
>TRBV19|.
ASRVGGGAVETQY